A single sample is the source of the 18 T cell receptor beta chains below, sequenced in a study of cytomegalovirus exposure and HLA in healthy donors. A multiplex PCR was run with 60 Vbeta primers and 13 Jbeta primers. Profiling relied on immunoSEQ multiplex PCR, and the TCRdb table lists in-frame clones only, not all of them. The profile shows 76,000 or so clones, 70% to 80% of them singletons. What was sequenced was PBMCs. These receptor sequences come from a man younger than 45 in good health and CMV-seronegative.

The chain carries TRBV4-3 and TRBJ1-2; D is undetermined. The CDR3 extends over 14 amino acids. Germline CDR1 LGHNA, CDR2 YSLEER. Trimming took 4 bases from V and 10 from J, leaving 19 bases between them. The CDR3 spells CASSPQFPGLVYTF. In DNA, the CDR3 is TGCGCCAGCAGCCCTCAATTTCCGGGATTGGTCTACACCTTC.

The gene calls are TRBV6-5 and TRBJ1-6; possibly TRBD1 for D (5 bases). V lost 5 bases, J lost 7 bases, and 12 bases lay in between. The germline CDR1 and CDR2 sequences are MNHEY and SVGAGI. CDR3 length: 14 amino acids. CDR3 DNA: TGTGCCAGCAGTACGTGGCAGGGAAATTCACCCCTCCACTTT. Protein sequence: CASSTWQGNSPLHF.

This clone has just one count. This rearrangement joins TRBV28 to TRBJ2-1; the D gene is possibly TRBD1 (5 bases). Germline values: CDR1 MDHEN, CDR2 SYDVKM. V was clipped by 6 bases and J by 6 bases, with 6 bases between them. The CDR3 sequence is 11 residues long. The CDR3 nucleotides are TGTGCCAGCAGGACAGTCAATGAGCAGTTCTTC. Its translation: CASRTVNEQFF.

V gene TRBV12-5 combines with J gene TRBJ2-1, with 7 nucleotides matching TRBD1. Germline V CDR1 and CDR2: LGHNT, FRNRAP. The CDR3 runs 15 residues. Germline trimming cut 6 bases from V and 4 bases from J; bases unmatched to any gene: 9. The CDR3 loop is CASGPGQSNYNEQFF. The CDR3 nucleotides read TGTGCTAGTGGCCCGGGACAGAGTAATTACAATGAGCAGTTCTTC.

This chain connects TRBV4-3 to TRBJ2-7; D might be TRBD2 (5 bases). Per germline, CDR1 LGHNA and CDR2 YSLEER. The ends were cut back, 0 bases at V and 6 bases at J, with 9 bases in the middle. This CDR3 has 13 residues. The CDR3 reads CASSQDSGGEQYF. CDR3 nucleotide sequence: TGCGCCAGCAGCCAAGATTCAGGAGGCGAGCAGTACTTC.

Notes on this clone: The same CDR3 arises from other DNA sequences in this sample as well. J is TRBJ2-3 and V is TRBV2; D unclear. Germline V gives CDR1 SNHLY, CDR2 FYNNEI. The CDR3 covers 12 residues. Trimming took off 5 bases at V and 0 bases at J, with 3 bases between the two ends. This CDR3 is CASSSSTDTQYF. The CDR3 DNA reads TGTGCCAGCAGTTCTAGCACAGATACGCAGTATTTT.

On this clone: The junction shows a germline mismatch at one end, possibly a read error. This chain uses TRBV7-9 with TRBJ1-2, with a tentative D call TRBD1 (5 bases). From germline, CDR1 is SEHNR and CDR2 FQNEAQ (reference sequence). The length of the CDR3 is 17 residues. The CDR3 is CSSNHRDYKRSNYGYTF. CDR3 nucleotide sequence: TGTTCCAGCAACCACCGGGACTACAAACGAAGTAACTATGGCTACACCTTC. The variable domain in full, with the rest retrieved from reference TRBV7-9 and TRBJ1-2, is DTGVSQNPRHKITKRGQNVTFRCDPISEHNRLYWYRQTLGQGPEFLTYFQNEAQLEKSRLLSDRFSAERPKGSFSTLEIQRTEQGDSAMYLCSSNHRDYKRSNYGYTFGSGTRLTVV.

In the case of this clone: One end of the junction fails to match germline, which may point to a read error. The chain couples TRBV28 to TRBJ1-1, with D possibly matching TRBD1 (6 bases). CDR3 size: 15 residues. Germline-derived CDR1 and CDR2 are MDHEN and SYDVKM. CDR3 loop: CPSSLGQPMNTEAFF. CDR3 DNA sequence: TGTCCCAGCAGTCTTGGACAGCCGATGAACACTGAAGCTTTCTTT.

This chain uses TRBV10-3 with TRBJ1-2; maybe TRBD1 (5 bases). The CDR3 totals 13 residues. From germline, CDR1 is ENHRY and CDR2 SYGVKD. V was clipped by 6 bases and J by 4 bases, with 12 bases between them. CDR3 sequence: CAIREGTAYGYTF. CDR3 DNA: TGTGCCATCAGGGAAGGGACTGCCTATGGCTACACCTTC.

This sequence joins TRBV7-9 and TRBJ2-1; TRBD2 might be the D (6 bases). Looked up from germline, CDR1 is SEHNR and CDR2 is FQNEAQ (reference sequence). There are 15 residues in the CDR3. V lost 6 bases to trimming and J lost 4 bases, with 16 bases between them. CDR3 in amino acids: CASSSGSGVYNEQFF. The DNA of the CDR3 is TGTGCCAGCAGTTCAGGGTCGGGGGTGTACAATGAGCAGTTCTTC.

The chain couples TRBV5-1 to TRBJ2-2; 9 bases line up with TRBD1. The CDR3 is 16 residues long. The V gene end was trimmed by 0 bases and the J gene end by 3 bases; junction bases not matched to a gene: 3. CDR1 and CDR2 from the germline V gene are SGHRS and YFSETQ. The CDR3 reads CASSLDRTGDTGELFF. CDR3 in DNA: TGCGCCAGCAGCTTGGATCGGACAGGGGACACCGGGGAGCTGTTTTTT.

In DNA form, the CDR3 reads TGTGCCAGCAGTGAACCGTCCCTTCCCCCCCCGGGGGATACGCAGTATTTT. Translation gives CASSEPSLPPPGDTQYF. The chain couples TRBV6-1 to TRBJ2-3; D might be TRBD2 (5 bases). CDR3 length: 17 amino acids. V gave up 2 bases and J gave up 6 bases, with 21 bases separating them. CDR1 and CDR2 from the germline V gene are MNHNS and SASEGT.

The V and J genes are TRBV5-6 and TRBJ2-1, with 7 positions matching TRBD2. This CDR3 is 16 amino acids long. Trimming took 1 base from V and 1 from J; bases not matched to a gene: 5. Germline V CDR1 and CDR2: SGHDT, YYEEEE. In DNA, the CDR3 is TGTGCCAGCAGCTTGTACGCTAGCGGTTCCTACAATGAGCAGTTCTTC. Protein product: CASSLYASGSYNEQFF.

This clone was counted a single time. DNA of the CDR3: TGTGCCAGCCGCGGGGAGCAGGGACGGGTGGGCTCTGGGGCCAACGTCCTGACTTTC. Its protein product is CASRGEQGRVGSGANVLTF. J is TRBJ2-6 and V is TRBV27; perhaps TRBD2 as D (6 bases). There are 19 residues in the CDR3. Germline V gene sequence: CDR1 MNHEY, CDR2 SMNVEV (reference sequence). Trimming stripped 8 bases from V and 0 bases from J, with 23 bases between. The whole variable domain, filled in from reference TRBV27 and TRBJ2-6, reads EAQVTQNPRYLITVTGKKLTVTCSQNMNHEYMSWYRQDPGLGLRQIYYSMNVEVTDKGDVPEGYKVSRKEKRNFPLILESPSPNQTSLYFCASRGEQGRVGSGANVLTFGAGSRLTVL.

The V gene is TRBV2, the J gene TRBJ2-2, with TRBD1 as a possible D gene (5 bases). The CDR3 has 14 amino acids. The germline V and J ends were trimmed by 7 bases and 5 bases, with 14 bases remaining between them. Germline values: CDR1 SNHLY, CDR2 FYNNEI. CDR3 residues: CASMWTPPTGELFF. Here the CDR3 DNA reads TGTGCCAGCATGTGGACACCCCCAACCGGGGAGCTGTTTTTT.

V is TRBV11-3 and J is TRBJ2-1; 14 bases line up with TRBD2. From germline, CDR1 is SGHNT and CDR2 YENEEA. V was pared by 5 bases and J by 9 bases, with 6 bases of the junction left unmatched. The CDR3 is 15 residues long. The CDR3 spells CASSPGTSGSSEQFF. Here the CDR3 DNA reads TGTGCCAGCAGCCCCGGGACTAGCGGGAGTAGTGAGCAGTTCTTC.

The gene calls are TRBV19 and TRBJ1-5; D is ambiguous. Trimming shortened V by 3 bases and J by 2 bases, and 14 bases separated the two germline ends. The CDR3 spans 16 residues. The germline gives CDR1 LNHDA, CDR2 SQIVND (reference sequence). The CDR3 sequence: CASSMVGGRRNQPQHF. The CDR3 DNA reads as TGTGCCAGTAGTATGGTCGGAGGCCGTCGCAATCAGCCCCAGCATTTT.

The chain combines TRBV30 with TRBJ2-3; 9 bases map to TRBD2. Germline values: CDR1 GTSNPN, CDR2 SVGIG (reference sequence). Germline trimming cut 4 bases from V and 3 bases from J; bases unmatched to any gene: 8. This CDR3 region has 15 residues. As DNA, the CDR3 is TGTGCCTGGAAAGGTTTAGCGGGAGTTACAGATACGCAGTATTTT. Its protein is CAWKGLAGVTDTQYF.